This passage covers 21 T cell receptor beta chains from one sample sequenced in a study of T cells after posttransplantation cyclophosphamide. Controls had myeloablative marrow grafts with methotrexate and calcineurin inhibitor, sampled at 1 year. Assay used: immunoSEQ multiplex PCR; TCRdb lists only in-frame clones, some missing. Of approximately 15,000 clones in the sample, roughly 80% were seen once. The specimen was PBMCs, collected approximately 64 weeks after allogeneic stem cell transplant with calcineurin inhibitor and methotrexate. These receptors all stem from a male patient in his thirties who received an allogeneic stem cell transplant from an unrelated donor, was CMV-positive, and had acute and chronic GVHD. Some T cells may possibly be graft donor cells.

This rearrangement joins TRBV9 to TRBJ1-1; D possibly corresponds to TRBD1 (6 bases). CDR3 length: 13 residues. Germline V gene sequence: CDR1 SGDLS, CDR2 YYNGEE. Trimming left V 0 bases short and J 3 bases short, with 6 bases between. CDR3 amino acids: CASSVAGDTEAFF. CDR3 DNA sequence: TGTGCCAGCAGCGTAGCAGGGGACACTGAAGCTTTCTTT.

The CDR3 sequence: CASSFLGGSYNEQFF. The CDR3 nucleotides read TGTGCCAGCAGCTTTCTGGGGGGCTCCTACAATGAGCAGTTCTTC. The chain joins TRBV11-2 to TRBJ2-1; D is perhaps TRBD2 (6 bases). CDR1 is SGHAT and CDR2 is FQNNGV in the germline V gene. The CDR3 covers 15 residues. V gave up 3 bases and J gave up 0 bases, with 9 bases separating them. Variable domain in full (rest from reference TRBV11-2 and TRBJ2-1): EAGVAQSPRYKIIEKRQSVAFWCNPISGHATLYWYQQILGQGPKLLIQFQNNGVVDDSQLPKDRFSAERLKGVDSTLKIQPAKLEDSAVYLCASSFLGGSYNEQFFGPGTRLTVL.

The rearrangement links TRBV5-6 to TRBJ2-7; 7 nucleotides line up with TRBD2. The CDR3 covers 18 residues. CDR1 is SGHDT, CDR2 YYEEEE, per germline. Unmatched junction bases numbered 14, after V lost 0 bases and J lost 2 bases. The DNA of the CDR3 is TGTGCCAGCAGCTTGGCGAGGGTCTGGGGGGGACTTCCCTACGAGCAGTACTTC. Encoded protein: CASSLARVWGGLPYEQYF.

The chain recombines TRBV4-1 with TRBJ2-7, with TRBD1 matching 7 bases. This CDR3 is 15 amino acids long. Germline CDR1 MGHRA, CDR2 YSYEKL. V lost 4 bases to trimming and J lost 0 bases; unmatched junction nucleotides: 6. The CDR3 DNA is TGCGCCAGCAGCCTTCTTGCAGGGGGCTCCTACGAGCAGTACTTC. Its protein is CASSLLAGGSYEQYF.

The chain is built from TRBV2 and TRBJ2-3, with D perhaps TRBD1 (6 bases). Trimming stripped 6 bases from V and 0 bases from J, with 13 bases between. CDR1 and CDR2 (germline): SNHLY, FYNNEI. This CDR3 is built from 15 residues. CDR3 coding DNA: TGTGCCAGCAGACAACAGGGCGTGAGCACAGATACGCAGTATTTT. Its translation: CASRQQGVSTDTQYF.

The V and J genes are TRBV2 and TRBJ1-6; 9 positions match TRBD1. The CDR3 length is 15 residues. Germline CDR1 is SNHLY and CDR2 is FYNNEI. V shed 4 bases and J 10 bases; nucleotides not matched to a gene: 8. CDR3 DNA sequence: TGTGCCAGCAGTGTCCGGGACAGGGAACTATCACCCCTCCACTTT. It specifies CASSVRDRELSPLHF.

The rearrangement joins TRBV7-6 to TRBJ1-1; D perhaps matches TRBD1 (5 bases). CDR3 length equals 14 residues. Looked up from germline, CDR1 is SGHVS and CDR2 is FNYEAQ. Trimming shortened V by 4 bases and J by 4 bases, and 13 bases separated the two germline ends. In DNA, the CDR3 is TGTGCCAGCAGCTCCCGGGGGTGGGGCACTGAAGCTTTCTTT. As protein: CASSSRGWGTEAFF. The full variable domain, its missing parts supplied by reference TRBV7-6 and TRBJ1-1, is GAGVSQSPRYKVTKRGQDVALRCDPISGHVSLYWYRQALGQGPEFLTYFNYEAQQDKSGLPNDRFSAERPEGSISTLTIQRTEQRDSAMYRCASSSRGWGTEAFFGQGTRLTVV.

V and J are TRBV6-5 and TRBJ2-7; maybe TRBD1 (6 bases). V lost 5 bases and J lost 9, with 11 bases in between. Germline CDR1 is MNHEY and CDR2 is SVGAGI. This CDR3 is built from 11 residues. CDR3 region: CASSIQGSQYF. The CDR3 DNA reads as TGTGCCAGCAGTATCCAGGGGTCGCAGTACTTC.

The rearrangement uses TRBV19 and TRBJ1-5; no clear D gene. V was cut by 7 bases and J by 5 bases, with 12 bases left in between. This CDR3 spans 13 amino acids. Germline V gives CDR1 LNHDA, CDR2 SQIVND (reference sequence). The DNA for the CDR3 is TGTGCCAGTACCCTCTATGAAGATCAGCCCCAGCATTTT. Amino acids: CASTLYEDQPQHF.

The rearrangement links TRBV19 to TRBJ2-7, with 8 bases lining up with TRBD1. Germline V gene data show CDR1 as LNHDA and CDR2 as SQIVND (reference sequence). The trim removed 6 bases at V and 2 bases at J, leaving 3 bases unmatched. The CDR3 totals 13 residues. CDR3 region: CASRRQGTYEQYF. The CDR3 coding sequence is TGTGCCAGTAGGAGACAGGGGACCTACGAGCAGTACTTC.

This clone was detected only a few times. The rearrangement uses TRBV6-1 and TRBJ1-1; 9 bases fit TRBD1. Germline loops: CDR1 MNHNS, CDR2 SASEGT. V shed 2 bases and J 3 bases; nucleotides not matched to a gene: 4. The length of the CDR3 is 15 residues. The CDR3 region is CASSEPGQGDTEAFF. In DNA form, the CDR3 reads TGTGCCAGCAGTGAACCGGGACAGGGTGACACTGAAGCTTTCTTT.

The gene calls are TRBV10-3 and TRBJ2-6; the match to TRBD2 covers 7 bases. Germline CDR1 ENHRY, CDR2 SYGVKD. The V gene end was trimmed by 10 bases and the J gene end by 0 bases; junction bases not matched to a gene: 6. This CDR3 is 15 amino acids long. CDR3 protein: CASSGPSSGANVLTF. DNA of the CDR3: TGTGCCAGTAGCGGGCCCTCCTCTGGGGCCAACGTCCTGACTTTC.

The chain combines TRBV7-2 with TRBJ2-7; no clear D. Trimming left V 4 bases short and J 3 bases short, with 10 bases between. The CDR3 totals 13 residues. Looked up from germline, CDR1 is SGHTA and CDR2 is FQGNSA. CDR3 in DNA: TGTGCCAGCAGCTGGGCCGACGGCTACGAGCAGTACTTC. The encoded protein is CASSWADGYEQYF.

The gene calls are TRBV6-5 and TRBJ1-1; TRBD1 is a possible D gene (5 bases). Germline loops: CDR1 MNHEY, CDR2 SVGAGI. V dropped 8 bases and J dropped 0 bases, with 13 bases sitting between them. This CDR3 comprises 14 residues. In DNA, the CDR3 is TGTGCCAGCTCCCCGAACAGGCTGAACACTGAAGCTTTCTTT. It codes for CASSPNRLNTEAFF.

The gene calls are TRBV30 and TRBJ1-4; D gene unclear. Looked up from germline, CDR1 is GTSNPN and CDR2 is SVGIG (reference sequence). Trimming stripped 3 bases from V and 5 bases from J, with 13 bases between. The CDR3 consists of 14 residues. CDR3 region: CAWREQTINEKLFF. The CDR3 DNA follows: TGTGCCTGGAGGGAACAGACGATAAATGAAAAACTGTTTTTT.

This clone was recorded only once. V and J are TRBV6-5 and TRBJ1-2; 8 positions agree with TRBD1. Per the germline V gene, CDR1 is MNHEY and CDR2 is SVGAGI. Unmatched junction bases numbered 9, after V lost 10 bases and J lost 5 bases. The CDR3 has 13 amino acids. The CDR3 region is CATQTGTGYGYTF. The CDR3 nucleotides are TGTGCCACCCAAACCGGGACAGGTTATGGCTACACCTTC.

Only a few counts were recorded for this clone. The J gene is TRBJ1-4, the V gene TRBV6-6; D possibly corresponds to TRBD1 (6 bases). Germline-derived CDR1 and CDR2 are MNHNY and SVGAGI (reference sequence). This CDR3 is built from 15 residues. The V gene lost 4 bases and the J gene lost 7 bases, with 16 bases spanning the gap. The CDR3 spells CASSLAWGPSEKLFF. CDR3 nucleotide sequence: TGTGCCAGCAGTTTAGCCTGGGGGCCAAGTGAAAAACTGTTTTTT.

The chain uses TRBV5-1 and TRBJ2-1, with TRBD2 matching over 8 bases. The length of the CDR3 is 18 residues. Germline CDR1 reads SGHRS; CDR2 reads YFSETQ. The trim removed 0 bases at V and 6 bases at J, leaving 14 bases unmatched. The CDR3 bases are TGCGCCAGCAGCTTGGGGACGGGGGGCCAGCGGGAGAGCAATGAGCAGTTCTTC. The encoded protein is CASSLGTGGQRESNEQFF. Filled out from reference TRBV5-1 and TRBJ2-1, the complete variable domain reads KAGVTQTPRYLIKTRGQQVTLSCSPISGHRSVSWYQQTPGQGLQFLFEYFSETQRNKGNFPGRFSGRQFSNSRSEMNVSTLELGDSALYLCASSLGTGGQRESNEQFFGPGTRLTVL.

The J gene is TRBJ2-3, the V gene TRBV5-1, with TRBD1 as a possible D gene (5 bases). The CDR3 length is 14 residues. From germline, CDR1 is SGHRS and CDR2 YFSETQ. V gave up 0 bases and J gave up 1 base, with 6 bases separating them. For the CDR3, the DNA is TGCGCCAGCAGCTTGGTACAGGGCACAGATACGCAGTATTTT. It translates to CASSLVQGTDTQYF.

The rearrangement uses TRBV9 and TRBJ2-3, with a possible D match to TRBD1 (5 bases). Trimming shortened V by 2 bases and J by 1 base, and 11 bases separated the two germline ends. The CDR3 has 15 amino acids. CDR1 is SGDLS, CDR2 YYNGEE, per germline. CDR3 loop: CASSVVTGGTDTQYF. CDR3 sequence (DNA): TGTGCCAGCAGCGTCGTCACAGGTGGCACAGATACGCAGTATTTT.

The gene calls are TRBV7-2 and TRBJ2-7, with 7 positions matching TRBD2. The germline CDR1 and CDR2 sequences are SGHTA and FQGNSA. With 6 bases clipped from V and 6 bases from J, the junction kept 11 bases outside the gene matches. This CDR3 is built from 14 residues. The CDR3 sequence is CASRGSGLVREQYF. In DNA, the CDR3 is TGTGCCAGCAGAGGTAGCGGGTTGGTACGCGAGCAGTACTTC.